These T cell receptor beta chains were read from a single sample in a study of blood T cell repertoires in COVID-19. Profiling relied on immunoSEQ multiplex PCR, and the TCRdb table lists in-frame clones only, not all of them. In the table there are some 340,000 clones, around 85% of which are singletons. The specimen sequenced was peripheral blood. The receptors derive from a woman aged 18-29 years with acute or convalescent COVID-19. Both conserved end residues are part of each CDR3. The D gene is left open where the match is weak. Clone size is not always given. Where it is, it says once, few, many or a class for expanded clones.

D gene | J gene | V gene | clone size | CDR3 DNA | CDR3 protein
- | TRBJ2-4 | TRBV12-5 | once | TGTGCTAGTGGATTCTCCAAAAACATTCAGTACTTC | CASGFSKNIQYF
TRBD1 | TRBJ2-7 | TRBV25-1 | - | TGTGCCAGCAGTGACTACAGGGGAAACAACTACGAGCAGTACTTC | CASSDYRGNNYEQYF
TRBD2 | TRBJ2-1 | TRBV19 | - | TGTGCCAGTAGTATAACCCTAGCGGAGCACAATGAGCAGTTCTTC | CASSITLAEHNEQFF
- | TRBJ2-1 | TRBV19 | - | TGTGCCAGTAGGGACAGAAGCGGGATCCCCTACAATGAGCAGTTCTTC | CASRDRSGIPYNEQFF
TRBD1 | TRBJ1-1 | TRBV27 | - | TGTGCCAGCAGCCGGACAGGGGGCTTGGCTGAAGCTTTCTTT | CASSRTGGLAEAFF
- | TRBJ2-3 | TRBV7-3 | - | TGTGCCAGCAGTTCTCACACAGGGCCAGATACGCAGTATTTT | CASSSHTGPDTQYF
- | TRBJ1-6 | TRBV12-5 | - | TGTGCTAGTGGTTTGCAACAAGATTCACCCCTCCACTTT | CASGLQQDSPLHF
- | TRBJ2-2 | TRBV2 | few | TGTGCCAGCAGTGAACCTACAGTTCCCAAACCTGACGCGAACACCGGGGAGCTGTTTTTT | CASSEPTVPKPDANTGELFF
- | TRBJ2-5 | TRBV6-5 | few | TGTGCCAGCAGTTATGCCCCGGGGTGGGAGACCCAGTACTTC | CASSYAPGWETQYF
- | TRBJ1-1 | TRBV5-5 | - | TGTGCCAGCAGCTTTGGACCCCGGGAGAACACTGAAGCTTTCTTT | CASSFGPRENTEAFF
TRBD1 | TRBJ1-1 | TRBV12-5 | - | TGTGCTAGTGGTTTTGTGAGGGACAGGGGCACTGAAGCTTTCTTT | CASGFVRDRGTEAFF
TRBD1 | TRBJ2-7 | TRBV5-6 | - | TGTGCCAGCAGCCAAGTGGGACAGGGCAACGAGCAGTACTTC | CASSQVGQGNEQYF
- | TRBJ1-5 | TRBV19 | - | TGTGCCAGTAGTATAGGAGGGAATCAGCCCCAGCATTTT | CASSIGGNQPQHF
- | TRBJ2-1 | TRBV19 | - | TGTGCCAGTAGTATAGTTCTGGGGCGGGGAGATGAGCAGTTCTTC | CASSIVLGRGDEQFF
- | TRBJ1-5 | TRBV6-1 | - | TGTGCCAGCAGTGACGGGGGGAAGGTACAGCCCCAGCATTTT | CASSDGGKVQPQHF
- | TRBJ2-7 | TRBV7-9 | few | TGTGCCAGCAGTGAACGAGACATCATGGACGAGCAGTACTTC | CASSERDIMDEQYF
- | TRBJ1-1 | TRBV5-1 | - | TGCGCCAGCAGCGTCGGACAGAGGGACACTGAAGCTTTCTTT | CASSVGQRDTEAFF
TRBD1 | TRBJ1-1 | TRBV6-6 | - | TGTGCCAGCAGTTGGGACAGGGAGGAAATGAACACTGAAGCTTTCTTT | CASSWDREEMNTEAFF
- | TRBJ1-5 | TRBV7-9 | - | TGTGCCAGCAGCTGGCCCGATCAGCCCCAGCATTTT | CASSWPDQPQHF
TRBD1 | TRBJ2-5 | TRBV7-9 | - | TGTGCCAGCAGCTATGCACAGGGGTCCGCGACCCAGTACTTC | CASSYAQGSATQYF
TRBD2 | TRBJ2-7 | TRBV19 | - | TGTGCCAGTAGTATGGCGGGAGGAAGCTCCTACGAGCAGTACTTC | CASSMAGGSSYEQYF
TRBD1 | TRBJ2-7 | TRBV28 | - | TGTGCCAGCAGCTCCAGGACAGGGACCTACGAGCAGTACTTC | CASSSRTGTYEQYF
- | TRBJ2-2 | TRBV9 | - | TGTGCCAGCAGCCCAGACAGCGGGGAGCTGTTTTTT | CASSPDSGELFF
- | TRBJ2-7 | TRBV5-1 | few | TGCGCCAGCAGCTTCCAACAGACATATGACGAGCAGTACTTC | CASSFQQTYDEQYF
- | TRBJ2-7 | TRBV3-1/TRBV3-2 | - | TGTGCCAGCAGCCTGGGGCTAGAAGGACCCACCGAGCAGTACTTC | CASSLGLEGPTEQYF
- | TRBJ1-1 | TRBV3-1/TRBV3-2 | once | TGTGCCAGCAGCCAAGATGGGGGCGCTGAAGCTTTCTTT | CASSQDGGAEAFF
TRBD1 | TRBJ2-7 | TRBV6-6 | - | TGTGCCAGCAGTTACTTCCGGGACAGGGATCCCGAGCAGTACTTC | CASSYFRDRDPEQYF
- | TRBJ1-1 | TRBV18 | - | TGTGCCAGCTCACCGCAGAACATGAACACTGAAGCTTTCTTT | CASSPQNMNTEAFF
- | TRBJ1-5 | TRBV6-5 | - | TGTGCCAGCGGCCGGGCAGGGACTAATCAGCCCCAGCATTTT | CASGRAGTNQPQHF
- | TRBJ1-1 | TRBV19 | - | TGTGCCAGCGGTTTCGCGGGAAACACTGAAGCTTTCTTT | CASGFAGNTEAFF
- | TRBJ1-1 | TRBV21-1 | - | TGTGCCAGCAGCAAAGATAGTGACAGGCTGAACACTGAAGCTTTCTTT | CASSKDSDRLNTEAFF